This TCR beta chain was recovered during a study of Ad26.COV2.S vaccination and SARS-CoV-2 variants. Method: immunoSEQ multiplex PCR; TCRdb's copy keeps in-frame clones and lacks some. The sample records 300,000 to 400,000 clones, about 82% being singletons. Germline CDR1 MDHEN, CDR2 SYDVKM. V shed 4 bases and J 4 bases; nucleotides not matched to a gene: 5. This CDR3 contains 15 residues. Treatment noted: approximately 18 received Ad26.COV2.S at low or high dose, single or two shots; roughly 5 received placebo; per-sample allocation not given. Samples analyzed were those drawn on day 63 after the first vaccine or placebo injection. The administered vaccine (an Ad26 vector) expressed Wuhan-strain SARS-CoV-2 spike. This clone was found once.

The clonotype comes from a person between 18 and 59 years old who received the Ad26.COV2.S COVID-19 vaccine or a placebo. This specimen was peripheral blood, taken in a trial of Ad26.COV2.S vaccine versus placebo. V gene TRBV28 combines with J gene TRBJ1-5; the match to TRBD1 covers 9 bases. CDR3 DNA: TGTGCCAGCAGTTCCGTAGACAGGGGGAATCAGCCCCAGCATTTT. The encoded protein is CASSSVDRGNQPQHF. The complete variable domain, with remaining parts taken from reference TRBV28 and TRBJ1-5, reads DVKVTQSSRYLVKRTGEKVFLECVQDMDHENMFWYRQDPGLGLRLIYFSYDVKMKEKGDIPEGYSVSREKKERFSLILESASTNQTSMYLCASSSVDRGNQPQHFGDGTRLSIL.